This T cell receptor beta chain was found in a study of cytomegalovirus exposure and HLA in healthy donors. The overall study: Earlier findings included some 120 million unique TCR beta sequences obtained from roughly 200 million T cells. Study-level results: Per published accounts, TCR beta sequences correctly predicted the HLA-A and HLA-B alleles of most subjects. When analyzed later, the rates of TCR association showed variation by HLA locus, with DRB1 the most and HLA-C the fewest.

These donors, healthy bone marrow donors, were studied. The PCR was carried out with 60 Vbeta primers and 13 Jbeta primers. Sequencing used immunoSEQ multiplex PCR; TCRdb keeps in-frame clones, though not all of them. The table shows about 190,000 clones, with approximately 80% occurring only once. As to this clone: Its antigen is unidentified.

V shed 1 base and J shed 4 bases, with 12 bases lying between them. CDR1 and CDR2 from the germline V gene are MNHNS and SASEGT. CDR3 length: 15 residues. The clonotype comes from a woman aged 45-65 years in good health and CMV-seropositive. Material for sequencing was PBMCs. The chain is built from TRBV6-1 and TRBJ2-3; D is possibly TRBD2 (7 bases). This CDR3 reads CASSEEGGGADTQYF. CDR3 bases: TGTGCCAGCAGTGAAGAGGGGGGGGGCGCAGATACGCAGTATTTT.